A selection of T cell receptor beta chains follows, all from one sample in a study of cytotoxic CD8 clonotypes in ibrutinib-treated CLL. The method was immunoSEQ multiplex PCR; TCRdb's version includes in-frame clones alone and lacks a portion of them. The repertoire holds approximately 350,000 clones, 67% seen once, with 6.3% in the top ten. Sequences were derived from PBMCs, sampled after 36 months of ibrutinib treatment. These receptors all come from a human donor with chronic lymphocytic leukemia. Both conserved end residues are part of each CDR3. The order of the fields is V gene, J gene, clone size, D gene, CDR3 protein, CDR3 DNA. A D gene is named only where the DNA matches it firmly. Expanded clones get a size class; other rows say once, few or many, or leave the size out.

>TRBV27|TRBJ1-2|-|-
CASSPQRGAHYGYTF
TGTGCCAGCAGTCCCCAAAGGGGCGCACACTATGGCTACACCTTC
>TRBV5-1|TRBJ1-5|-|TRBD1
CASSLGDRGGDQPQHF
TGCGCCAGCAGCTTGGGGGACAGGGGTGGGGATCAGCCCCAGCATTTT
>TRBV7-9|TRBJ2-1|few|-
CASSLGYNEQFF
TGTGCCAGCAGCTTAGGCTACAATGAGCAGTTCTTC
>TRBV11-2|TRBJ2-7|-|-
CASSIMGRAATYEQYF
TGTGCCAGCAGCATCATGGGGCGGGCGGCCACCTACGAGCAGTACTTC
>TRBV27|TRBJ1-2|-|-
CASRPRGGNPNYGYTF
TGTGCCAGCAGGCCTCGGGGGGGGAACCCTAACTATGGCTACACCTTC
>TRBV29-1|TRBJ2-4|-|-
CSVRKLAKNIQYF
TGCAGCGTCCGTAAACTAGCCAAAAACATTCAGTACTTC
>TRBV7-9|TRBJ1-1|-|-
CASSPTERGEAFF
TGTGCCAGCAGCCCTACAGAACGGGGTGAAGCTTTCTTT
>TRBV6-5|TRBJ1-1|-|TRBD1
CASSYSRTGVWTEAFF
TGTGCCAGCAGTTACTCAAGGACAGGGGTGTGGACTGAAGCTTTCTTT
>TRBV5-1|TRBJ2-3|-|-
CASSLGRDPSPSKQYF
TGCGCCAGCAGCTTGGGCCGGGACCCCAGTCCAAGTAAGCAGTATTTT
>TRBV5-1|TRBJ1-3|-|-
CASSNSSGNTIYF
TGCGCCAGCAGCAACAGCTCTGGAAACACCATATATTTT
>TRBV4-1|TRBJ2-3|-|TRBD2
CASSPTLAGPWDTQYF
TGCGCCAGCAGCCCAACCCTAGCGGGGCCTTGGGATACGCAGTATTTT
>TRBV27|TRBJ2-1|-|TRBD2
CASSTGLAGGWNEQFF
TGTGCCAGCAGCACGGGACTAGCGGGAGGTTGGAATGAGCAGTTCTTC
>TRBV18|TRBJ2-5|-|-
CASSPSNPETQYF
TGTGCCAGCTCACCTTCAAATCCAGAGACCCAGTACTTC
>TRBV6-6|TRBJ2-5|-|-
CASSSGRGVETQYF
TGTGCCAGCAGTTCTGGCAGGGGCGTCGAGACCCAGTACTTC
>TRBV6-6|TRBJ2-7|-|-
CASSYPIGEQYF
TGTGCCAGCAGTTACCCGATCGGCGAGCAGTACTTC
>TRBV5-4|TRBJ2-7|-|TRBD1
CASSPGTGGLYEQYF
TGTGCCAGCAGCCCCGGGACAGGGGGATTATACGAGCAGTACTTC
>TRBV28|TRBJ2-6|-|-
CASKNAGGIGANVLTF
TGTGCCAGCAAAAATGCCGGGGGCATTGGGGCCAACGTCCTGACTTTC
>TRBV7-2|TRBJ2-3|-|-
CASSLYGDTQYF
TGTGCCAGCAGCTTATATGGAGATACGCAGTATTTT
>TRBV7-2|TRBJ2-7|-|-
CASSLEVRSYEQYF
TGTGCCAGCAGCTTAGAGGTCAGGTCCTACGAGCAGTACTTC
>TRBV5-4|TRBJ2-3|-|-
CASSKGTDTQYF
TGTGCCAGCAGCAAAGGGACGGATACGCAGTATTTT
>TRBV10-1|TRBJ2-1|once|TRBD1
CASSEPGTGINEQFF
TGCGCCAGCAGTGAACCCGGGACAGGGATCAATGAGCAGTTCTTC
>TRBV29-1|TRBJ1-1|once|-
CSVDGGGNTEAFF
TGCAGCGTTGACGGGGGTGGGAACACTGAAGCTTTCTTT
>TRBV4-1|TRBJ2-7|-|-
CASSQDLTLSYEQYF
TGCGCCAGCAGCCAAGACCTGACACTCTCCTACGAGCAGTACTTC
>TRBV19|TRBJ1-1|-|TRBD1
CASRDRENTEAFF
TGTGCCAGCAGGGACAGGGAGAATACTGAAGCTTTCTTT
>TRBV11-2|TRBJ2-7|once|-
CASSLVPGPVYEQYF
TGTGCCAGCAGCTTAGTTCCAGGGCCGGTCTACGAGCAGTACTTC
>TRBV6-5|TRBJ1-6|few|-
CASKESGSPLHF
TGTGCCAGCAAGGAGTCTGGTTCACCCCTCCACTTT
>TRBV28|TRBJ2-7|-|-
CASAWDLQTYEQYF
TGTGCCAGCGCCTGGGACTTGCAGACCTACGAGCAGTACTTC
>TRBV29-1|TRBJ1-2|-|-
CSVSPRTPDPGRYTF
TGCAGCGTTAGCCCGCGGACGCCGGACCCGGGCCGCTACACCTTC
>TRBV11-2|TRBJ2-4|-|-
CASSFGKNIQYF
TGTGCCAGCAGCTTTGGCAAAAACATTCAGTACTTC
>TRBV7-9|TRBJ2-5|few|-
CASSLGGTQYF
TGTGCCAGCAGCTTAGGCGGGACCCAGTACTTC
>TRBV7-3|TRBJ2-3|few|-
CASSFGYTDTQYF
TGTGCCAGCAGCTTTGGGTACACAGATACGCAGTATTTT
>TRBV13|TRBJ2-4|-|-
CASSNSLEGLATNIQYF
TGTGCCAGCAGCAACTCCTTAGAGGGGTTAGCCACAAACATTCAGTACTTC
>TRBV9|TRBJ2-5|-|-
CASSVDRAETQYF
TGTGCCAGCAGCGTAGACAGGGCGGAGACCCAGTACTTC
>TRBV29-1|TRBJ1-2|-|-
CSVEDREGYTF
TGCAGCGTTGAAGACAGGGAGGGCTACACCTTC
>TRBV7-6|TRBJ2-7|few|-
CASSLGGKGLSYEQYF
TGTGCCAGCAGCTTAGGAGGGAAGGGTCTCAGCTACGAGCAGTACTTC
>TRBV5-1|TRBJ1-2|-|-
CASSPEIGKGVYGYTF
TGCGCCAGCAGCCCAGAGATAGGGAAGGGAGTCTATGGCTACACCTTC
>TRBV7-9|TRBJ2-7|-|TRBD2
CASSPRTSGSPEQYF
TGTGCCAGCAGCCCGAGGACTAGCGGGAGTCCCGAGCAGTACTTC
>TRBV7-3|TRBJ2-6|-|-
CASSTNRAGANVLTF
TGTGCCAGCAGCACCAACAGGGCTGGGGCCAACGTCCTGACTTTC
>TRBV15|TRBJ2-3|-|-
CATSTYLGGDTQYF
TGTGCCACCAGCACCTACTTGGGCGGGGATACGCAGTATTTT
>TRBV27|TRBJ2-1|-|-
CASSRRAGVNEQFF
TGTGCCAGCAGTCGGAGGGCCGGGGTAAATGAGCAGTTCTTC
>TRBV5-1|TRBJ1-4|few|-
CASSYSATNEKLFF
TGCGCCAGCAGCTACAGTGCAACTAATGAAAAACTGTTTTTT
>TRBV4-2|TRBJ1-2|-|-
CASSQAPSGNYGYTF
TGTGCCAGCAGCCAAGCTCCCTCGGGTAACTATGGCTACACCTTC
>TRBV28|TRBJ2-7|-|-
CASSLTGRVREQYF
TGTGCCAGCAGTTTAACGGGCAGGGTGAGGGAGCAGTACTTC
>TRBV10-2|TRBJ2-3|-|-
CASSELGGADTQYF
TGCGCCAGCAGTGAGCTGGGGGGCGCAGATACGCAGTATTTT